The clone carrying this T cell receptor beta chain was detected only once. The target antigen is unknown. Germline CDR1 is SGHDT and CDR2 is YYEEEE. The CDR3 length is 13 residues. Trimming shortened V by 3 bases and J by 8 bases, and 14 bases separated the two germline ends. These data come from a study of T-cell memory formation after mild COVID-19. Whole-study context: TCR clusters were mostly confined to one donor each.

TCR alpha and TCR beta cDNA libraries carrying sample barcodes and UMIs came from 5'RACE with constant-segment primers. TCRdb redid the calling of the 5' RACE reads with MiXCR, one entry per CDR3 protein. The profile shows more than 400,000 distinct CDR3 sequences, 15% to 20% of them singletons. Study-wide results and caveats: A balance of CD4 and CD8 characterized clones contracting day 15 to 85, whereas later expanders leaned CD4+. Clones from the second wave (peaking day 37) had unconfirmed SARS-CoV-2 specificity.

The sequenced material came from PBMCs or a T cell subset sorted from them (not recorded which). The sequence was obtained from an adult woman who had mild COVID-19 (a few samples of this study predate the infection). Cell type and time point are not known. The chain uses TRBV5-6 and TRBJ1-2, with D maybe TRBD1 (5 bases). CDR3 nucleotides: TGTGCCAGCAGCTCCCTCTGGTGGGACGGCTACACCTTC. This translates into CASSSLWWDGYTF.